This T cell receptor beta chain emerged from a study of T cell responses to AZD1222 COVID-19 vaccine. The V and J ends lost 6 bases and 7 bases, in that order; junction bases with no gene match: 6. The CDR3 is made up of 13 amino acids. The germline gives CDR1 LNHNV, CDR2 YYDKDF (reference sequence). The repertoire was sequenced with immunoSEQ multiplex PCR; TCRdb's copy has only in-frame clones and lacks some. The sample has around 140,000 clones, approximately 90% seen once; the top ten hold 4%. This receptor was taken from an adult who received the AZD1222 COVID-19 vaccine. The sequences come from peripheral blood, collected 28 days after the second AZD1222 dose. The chain carries TRBV15 and TRBJ2-7; TRBD2 aligns across 10 bases. CDR3 in DNA: TGTGCCACCAGGGCTAGCGGGAGTGATGAGCAGTACTTC. It specifies CATRASGSDEQYF.